This T cell receptor (beta chain) was identified in a study of T cells in Graves' hyperthyroidism and ophthalmopathy. Study-wide context: Before any treatment, at initial diagnosis, peripheral blood was collected.

Study results and limitations: Peripheral blood also featured most of the thyroid clonotypes expanded above 0.001.

RNA transcripts were the template for amplifying TCR beta CDR3 regions. First-round RT-PCR with HTBI primers amplified the TCR CDR3 region. TCRdb ran MiXCR on the multiplex PCR reads and lists one entry per CDR3 protein. The sample shows fewer than 300,000 distinct CDR3 sequences, approximately 16% of them seen only once. This clonotype occurred a few times. The antigen remains undetermined. The CDR3 is 15 residues long. V was clipped by 4 bases and J by 1 base, with 11 bases between them. Germline CDR1 and CDR2: MNHNS and SASEGT. Criteria for exclusion of patients were uncontrolled infection, other autoimmune disease, pregnancy or lactation. PBMCs came from 9 to 10 ml fresh peripheral blood.

The V and J genes are TRBV6-1 and TRBJ1-5; no firm D call. This receptor was identified in a woman in her 50s with Graves' hyperthyroidism that later progressed to Graves' ophthalmopathy. Sequenced sample: blood. The CDR3 region is CASSVLMGSNQPQHF. Here the CDR3 DNA reads TGTGCCAGCAGTGTCCTAATGGGAAGCAATCAGCCCCAGCATTTT.